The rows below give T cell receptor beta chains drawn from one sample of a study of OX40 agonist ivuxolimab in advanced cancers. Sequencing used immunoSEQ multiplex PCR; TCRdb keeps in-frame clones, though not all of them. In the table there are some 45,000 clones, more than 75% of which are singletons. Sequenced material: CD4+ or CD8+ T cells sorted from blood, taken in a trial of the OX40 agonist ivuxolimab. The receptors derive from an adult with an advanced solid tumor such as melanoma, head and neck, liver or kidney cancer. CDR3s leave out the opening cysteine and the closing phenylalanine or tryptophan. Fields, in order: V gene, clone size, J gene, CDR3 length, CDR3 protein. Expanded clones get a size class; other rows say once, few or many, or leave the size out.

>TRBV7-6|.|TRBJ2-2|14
ASSLVAGVNTGELF
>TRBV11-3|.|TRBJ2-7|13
ASSDTGTNSYEQY
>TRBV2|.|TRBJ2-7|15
ASRLARLAGVRHEQY
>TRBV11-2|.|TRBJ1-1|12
ASSFDRRRTEAF
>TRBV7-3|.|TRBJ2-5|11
ASSLAAGETQY
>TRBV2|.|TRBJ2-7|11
ASKRGETYEQY
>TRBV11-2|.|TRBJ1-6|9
ASSQRPALH
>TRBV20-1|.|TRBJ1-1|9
SARSDSQAF
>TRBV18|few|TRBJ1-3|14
ASSRGGQSSGNTIY
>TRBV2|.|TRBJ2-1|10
ASSEWENEQF
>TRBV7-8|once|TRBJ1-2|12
ASSSQNWGDGYT
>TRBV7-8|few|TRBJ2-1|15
ASSLVSSGRLYNEQF
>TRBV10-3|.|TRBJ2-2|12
AIGGQGNTGELF
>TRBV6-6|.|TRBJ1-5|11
ASSPTVGQPQH
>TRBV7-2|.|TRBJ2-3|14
ASSLVGGPSTDTQY
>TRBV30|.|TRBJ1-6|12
AGAWTGGQSPLH
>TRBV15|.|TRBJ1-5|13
ATSRDLTAWLSQH
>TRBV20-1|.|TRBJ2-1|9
SARLGEGQF
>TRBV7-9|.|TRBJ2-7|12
ASSSGGDIHEQY
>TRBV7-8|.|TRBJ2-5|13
ASSFGLAGAETQY
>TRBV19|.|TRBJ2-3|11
ATSGGTTDTQY
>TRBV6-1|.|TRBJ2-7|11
ASQLQVGYEQY
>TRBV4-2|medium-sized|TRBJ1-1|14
ASSQGQGAGYTEAF
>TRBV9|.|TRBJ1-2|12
ASSADRGLYGYT
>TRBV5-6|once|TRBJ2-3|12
ASSSRTSTDTQY
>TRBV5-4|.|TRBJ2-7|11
ASSFGSRYEQY
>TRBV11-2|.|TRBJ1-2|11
ASSLQVGVGYT
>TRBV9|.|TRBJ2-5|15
ASSARGLAGPQETQY
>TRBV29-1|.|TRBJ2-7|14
SVEDAGTSGLYEQY
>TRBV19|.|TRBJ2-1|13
ASSRGVAGGNEQF
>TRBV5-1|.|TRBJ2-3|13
ASSLIDGSTDTQY
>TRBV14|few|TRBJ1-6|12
ASSQGRHNSPLH
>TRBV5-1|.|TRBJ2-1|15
ASSLVIGTSGLNEQF
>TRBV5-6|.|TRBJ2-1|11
ASSAIWGNEQF
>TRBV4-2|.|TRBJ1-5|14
ASSQRSGLTNQPQH
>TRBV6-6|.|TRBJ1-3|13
ASRPPIGVGNTIY
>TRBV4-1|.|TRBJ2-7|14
ASSQDGAGGVYEQY
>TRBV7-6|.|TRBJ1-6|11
ASSLGGISPLH
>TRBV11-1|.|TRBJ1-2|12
ASTPLGSNYGYT
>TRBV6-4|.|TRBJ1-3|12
ASRGSGQGNTIY
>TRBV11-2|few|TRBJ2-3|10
ASSLAQDTQY
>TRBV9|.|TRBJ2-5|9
ASSVEETQY
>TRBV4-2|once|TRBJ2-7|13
ASSLGGSGTYEQY
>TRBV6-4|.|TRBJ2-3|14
ASSVGAGGLTDTQY
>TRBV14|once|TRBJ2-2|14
ASSQGRWANTGELF
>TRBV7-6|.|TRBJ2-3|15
ASSPLRTGGFSDTQY
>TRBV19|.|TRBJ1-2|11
ASSEATGGGYT
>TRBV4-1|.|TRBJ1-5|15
ASSQAQGGYSNQPQH
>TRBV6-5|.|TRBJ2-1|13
ASSKTGGSYNEQF
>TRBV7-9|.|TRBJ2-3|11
ASTALATDTQY
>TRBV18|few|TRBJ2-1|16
ASSPSSPEGSSYNEQF
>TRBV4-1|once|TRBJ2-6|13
ASSPGSAGANVLT
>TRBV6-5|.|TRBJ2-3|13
ASSYRASGTDTQY
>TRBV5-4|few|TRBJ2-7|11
ASSLAGFYEQY
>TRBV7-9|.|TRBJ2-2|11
ASRSTGTGELF
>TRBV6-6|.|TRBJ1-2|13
ASSYSRSPSYGYT